This T cell receptor (beta chain) was sequenced for a study of T cells in Graves' hyperthyroidism and ophthalmopathy. Study overall: Upon initial diagnosis and before any treatment, peripheral blood was collected.

This clonotype was counted only a few times. Given a much more abundant clone one base away, this may be a read error. Because it lacks the conserved phenylalanine or tryptophan at the end, this CDR3 is likely a read error. Trimming removed 4 bases from V and 4 bases from J, with 8 bases in between. The CDR3 contains 13 residues. CDR1 and CDR2 (germline): SGHTA, FQGNSA. Researchers took RNA transcripts and amplified the TCR beta CDR3 regions from them. An initial round of RT-PCR targeting the TCR CDR3 relied on the HTBI primer set. TCRdb processed the multiplex PCR reads anew with MiXCR; each CDR3 protein has one entry. Of approximately 520,000 distinct CDR3 sequences detected, approximately 25% appear once; the ten largest clones hold roughly 12%. The study included ophthalmopathy patients with Clinical Activity Score at least 3, NOSPECS grade at least 4 and duration under 3 months. The diagnostic basis comprised clinical symptoms, serum thyroxine and TRAb, thyroid ultrasound and orbital computed tomography. This sample holds PBMCs from less than 13 ml fresh peripheral blood.

This receptor was identified in a woman younger than 45 with Graves' ophthalmopathy. The source material was blood. V usage is TRBV7-2 and J usage is TRBJ1-3; unclear D gene. CDR3 amino acids: CASSSSGGNTIYL. Written as DNA, the CDR3 is TGTGCCAGCAGCTCCAGCGGGGGAAACACCATATATTTG.